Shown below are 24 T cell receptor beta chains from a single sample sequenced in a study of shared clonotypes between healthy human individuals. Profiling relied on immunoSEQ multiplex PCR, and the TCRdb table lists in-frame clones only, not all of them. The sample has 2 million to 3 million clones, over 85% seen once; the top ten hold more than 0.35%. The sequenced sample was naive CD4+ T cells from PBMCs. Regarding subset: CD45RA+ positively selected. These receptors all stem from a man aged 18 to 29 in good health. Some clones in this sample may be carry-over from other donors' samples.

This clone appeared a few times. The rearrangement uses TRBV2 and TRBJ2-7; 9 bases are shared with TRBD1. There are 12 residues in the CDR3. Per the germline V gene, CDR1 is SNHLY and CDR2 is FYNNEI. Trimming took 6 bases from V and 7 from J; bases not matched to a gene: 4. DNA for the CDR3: TGTGCCAGCAGCGGGACAGGGATGGAGCAGTACTTC. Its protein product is CASSGTGMEQYF.

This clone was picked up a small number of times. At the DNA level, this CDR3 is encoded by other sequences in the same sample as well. The CDR3 DNA reads TGTGCCTGGAGTGGGGGTGGCACTGAAGCTTTCTTT. It encodes CAWSGGGTEAFF. This rearrangement joins TRBV30 to TRBJ1-1; D gene uncertain. Trimming pared 1 base from V and 4 bases from J, leaving 7 bases between. Germline loops: CDR1 GTSNPN, CDR2 SVGIG (reference sequence). The CDR3 has 12 residues.

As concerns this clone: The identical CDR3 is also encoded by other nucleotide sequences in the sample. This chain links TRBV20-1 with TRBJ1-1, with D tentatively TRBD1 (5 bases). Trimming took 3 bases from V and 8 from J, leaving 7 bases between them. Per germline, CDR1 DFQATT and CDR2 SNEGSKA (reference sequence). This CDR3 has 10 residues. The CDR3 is CSASRGEAFF. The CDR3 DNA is TGCAGTGCTAGTAGGGGCGAAGCTTTCTTT.

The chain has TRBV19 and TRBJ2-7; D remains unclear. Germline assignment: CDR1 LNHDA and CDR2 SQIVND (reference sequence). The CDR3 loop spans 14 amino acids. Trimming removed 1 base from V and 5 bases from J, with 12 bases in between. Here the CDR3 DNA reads TGTGCCAGTAGTATAGTAGGGCTCCTGAACGAGCAGTACTTC. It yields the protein CASSIVGLLNEQYF.

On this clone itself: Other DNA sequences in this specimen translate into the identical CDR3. CDR3 sequence: CASSPPSYEQYF. For the CDR3, the DNA is TGTGCCAGCTCACCTCCTTCCTACGAGCAGTACTTC. V and J are TRBV18 and TRBJ2-7; D is undetermined. Germline assignment: CDR1 KGHSH and CDR2 LQKENI. This CDR3 is built from 12 residues. The ends were cut back, 3 bases at V and 1 base at J, with 4 bases in the middle.

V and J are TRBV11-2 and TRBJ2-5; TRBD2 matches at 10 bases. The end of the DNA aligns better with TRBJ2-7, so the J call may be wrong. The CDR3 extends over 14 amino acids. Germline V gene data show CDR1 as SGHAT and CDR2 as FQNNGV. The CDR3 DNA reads TGTGCCAGCAGTTCCCTAGCGGGAGTCTACGAGCAGTACTTC. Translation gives CASSSLAGVYEQYF.

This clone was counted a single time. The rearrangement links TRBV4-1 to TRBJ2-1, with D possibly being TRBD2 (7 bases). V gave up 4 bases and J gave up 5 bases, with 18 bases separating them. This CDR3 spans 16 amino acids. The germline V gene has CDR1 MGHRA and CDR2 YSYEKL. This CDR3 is CASSPPRAGQNNEQFF. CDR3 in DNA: TGCGCCAGCAGCCCTCCGCGAGCGGGACAAAACAATGAGCAGTTCTTC.

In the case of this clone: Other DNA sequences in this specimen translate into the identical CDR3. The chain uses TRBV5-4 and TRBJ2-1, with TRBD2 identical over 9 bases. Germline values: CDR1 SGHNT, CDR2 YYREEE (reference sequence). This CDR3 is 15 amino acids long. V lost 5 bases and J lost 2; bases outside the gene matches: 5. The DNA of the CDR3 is TGTGCCAGCAGATTAGCGGGAGTTCCCTACAATGAGCAGTTCTTC. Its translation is CASRLAGVPYNEQFF.

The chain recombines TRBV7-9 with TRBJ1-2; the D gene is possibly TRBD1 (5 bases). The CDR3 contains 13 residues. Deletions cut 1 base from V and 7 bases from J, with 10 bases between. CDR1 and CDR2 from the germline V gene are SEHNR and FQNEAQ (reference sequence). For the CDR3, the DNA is TGTGCCAGCAGCTTAGGCGGGGCGCGTGGCTACACCTTC. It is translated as CASSLGGARGYTF.

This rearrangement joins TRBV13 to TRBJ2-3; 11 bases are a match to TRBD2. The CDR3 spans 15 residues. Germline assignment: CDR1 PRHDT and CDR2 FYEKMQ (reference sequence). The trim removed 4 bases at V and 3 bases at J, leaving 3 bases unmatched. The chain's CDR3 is CASSYWTSGTDTQYF. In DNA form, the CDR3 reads TGTGCCAGCAGCTATTGGACTAGCGGGACAGATACGCAGTATTTT.

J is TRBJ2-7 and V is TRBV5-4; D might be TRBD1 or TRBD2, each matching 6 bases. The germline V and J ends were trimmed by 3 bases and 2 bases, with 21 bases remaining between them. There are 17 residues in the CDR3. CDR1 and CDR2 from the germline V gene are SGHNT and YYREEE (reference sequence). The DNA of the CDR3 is TGTGCCAGCAGCTCTTCTTTAGGGGGGCCGATTACCTACGAGCAGTACTTC. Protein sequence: CASSSSLGGPITYEQYF. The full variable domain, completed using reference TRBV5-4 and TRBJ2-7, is ETGVTQSPTHLIKTRGQQVTLRCSSQSGHNTVSWYQQALGQGPQFIFQYYREEENGRGNFPPRFSGLQFPNYSSELNVNALELDDSALYLCASSSSLGGPITYEQYFGPGTRLTVT.

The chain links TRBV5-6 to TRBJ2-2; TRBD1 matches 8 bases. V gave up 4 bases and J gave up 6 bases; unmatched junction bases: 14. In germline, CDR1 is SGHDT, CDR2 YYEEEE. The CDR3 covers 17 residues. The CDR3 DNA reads TGTGCCAGCAGCGGCGGGACAGGAAGCAGGGTTGCCGGGGAGCTGTTTTTT. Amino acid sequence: CASSGGTGSRVAGELFF.

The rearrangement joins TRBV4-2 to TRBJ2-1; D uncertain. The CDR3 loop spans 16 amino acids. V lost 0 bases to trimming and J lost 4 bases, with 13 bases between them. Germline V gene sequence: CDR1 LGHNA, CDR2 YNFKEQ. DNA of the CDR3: TGTGCCAGCAGCCAAGAGGGAACCAACACTTACAATGAGCAGTTCTTC. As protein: CASSQEGTNTYNEQFF.

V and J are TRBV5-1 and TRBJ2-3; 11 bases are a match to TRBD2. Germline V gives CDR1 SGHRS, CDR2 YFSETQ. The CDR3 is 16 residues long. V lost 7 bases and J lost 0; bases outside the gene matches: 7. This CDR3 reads CASRLAGRPSTDTQYF. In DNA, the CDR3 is TGCGCCAGCCGACTAGCGGGGAGACCTAGCACAGATACGCAGTATTTT.

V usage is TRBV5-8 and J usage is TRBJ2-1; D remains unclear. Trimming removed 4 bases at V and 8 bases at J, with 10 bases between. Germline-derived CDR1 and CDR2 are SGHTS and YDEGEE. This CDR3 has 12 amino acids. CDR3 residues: CASSALQDEQFF. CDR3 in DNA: TGTGCCAGCAGCGCTCTCCAAGATGAGCAGTTCTTC.

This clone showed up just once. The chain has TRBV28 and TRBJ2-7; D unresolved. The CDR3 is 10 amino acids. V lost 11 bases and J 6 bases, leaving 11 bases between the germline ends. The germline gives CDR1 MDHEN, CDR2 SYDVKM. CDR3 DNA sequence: TGTGCCGTGGGTGTGGGCGAGCAGTACTTC. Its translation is CAVGVGEQYF. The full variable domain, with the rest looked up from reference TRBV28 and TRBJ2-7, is DVKVTQSSRYLVKRTGEKVFLECVQDMDHENMFWYRQDPGLGLRLIYFSYDVKMKEKGDIPEGYSVSREKKERFSLILESASTNQTSMYLCAVGVGEQYFGPGTRLTVT.

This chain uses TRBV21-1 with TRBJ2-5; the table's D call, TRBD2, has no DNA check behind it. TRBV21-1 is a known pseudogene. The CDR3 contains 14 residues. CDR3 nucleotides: TGTGCCAGCAGCCCGGCGGGGGGCCCAGAGACCCAGTACTTC. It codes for CASSPAGGPETQYF.

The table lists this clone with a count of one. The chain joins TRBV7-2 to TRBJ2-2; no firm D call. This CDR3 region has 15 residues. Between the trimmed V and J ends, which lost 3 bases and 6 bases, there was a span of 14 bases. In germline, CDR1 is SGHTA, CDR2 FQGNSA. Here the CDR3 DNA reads TGTGCCAGCAGCTTGCGTCCGGCCGCGGCCGGGGAGCTGTTTTTT. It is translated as CASSLRPAAAGELFF. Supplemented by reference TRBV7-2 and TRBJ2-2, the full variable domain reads GAGVSQSPSNKVTEKGKDVELRCDPISGHTALYWYRQSLGQGLEFLIYFQGNSAPDKSGLPSDRFSAERTGGSVSTLTIQRTQQEDSAVYLCASSLRPAAAGELFFGEGSRLTVL.

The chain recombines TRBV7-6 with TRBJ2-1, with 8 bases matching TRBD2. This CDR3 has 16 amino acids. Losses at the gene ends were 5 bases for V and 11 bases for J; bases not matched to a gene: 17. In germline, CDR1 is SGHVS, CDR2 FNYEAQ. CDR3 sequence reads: CASSQMPLSGGLKQFF. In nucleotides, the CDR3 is TGTGCCAGCAGCCAAATGCCTCTATCGGGAGGGCTCAAGCAGTTCTTC.

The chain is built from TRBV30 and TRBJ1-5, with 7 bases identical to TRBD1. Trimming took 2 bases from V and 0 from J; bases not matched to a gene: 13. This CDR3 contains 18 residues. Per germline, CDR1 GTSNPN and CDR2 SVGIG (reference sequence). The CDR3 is CAWSWPDRSQYSNQPQHF. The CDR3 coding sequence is TGTGCCTGGAGTTGGCCGGACAGGTCGCAGTATAGCAATCAGCCCCAGCATTTT. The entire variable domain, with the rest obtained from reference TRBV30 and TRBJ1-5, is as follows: SQTIHQWPATLVQPVGSPLSLECTVEGTSNPNLYWYRQAAGRGLQLLFYSVGIGQISSEVPQNLSASRPQDRQFILSSKKLLLSDSGFYLCAWSWPDRSQYSNQPQHFGDGTRLSIL.

The CDR3 region has the DNA TGCAGTGCTAGAGATAATTCCGCGCAGTATTTT. Residues: CSARDNSAQYF. The chain couples TRBV20-1 to TRBJ2-3; D gene unclear. CDR3 size: 11 residues. Germline assignment: CDR1 DFQATT and CDR2 SNEGSKA (reference sequence). The V gene lost 0 bases and the J gene lost 10 bases, with 8 bases spanning the gap.

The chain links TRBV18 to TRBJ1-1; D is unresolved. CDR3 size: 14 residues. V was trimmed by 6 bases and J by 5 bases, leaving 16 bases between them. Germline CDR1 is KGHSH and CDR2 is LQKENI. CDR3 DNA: TGTGCCAGCTCTCCTCGAGACCGGAAAACTGAAGCTTTCTTT. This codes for CASSPRDRKTEAFF.

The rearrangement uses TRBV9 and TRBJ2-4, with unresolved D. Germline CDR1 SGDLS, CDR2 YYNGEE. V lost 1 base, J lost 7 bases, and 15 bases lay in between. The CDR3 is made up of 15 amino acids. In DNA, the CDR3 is TGTGCCAGCAGCGTAAACACCATGGACGGGAACATTCAGTACTTC. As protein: CASSVNTMDGNIQYF.

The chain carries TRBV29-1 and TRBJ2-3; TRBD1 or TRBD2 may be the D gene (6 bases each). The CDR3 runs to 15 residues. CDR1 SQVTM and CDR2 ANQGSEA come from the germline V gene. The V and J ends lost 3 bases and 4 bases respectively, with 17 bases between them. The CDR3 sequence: CSVDGGGGPPDTQYF. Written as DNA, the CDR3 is TGCAGCGTTGACGGAGGGGGAGGCCCCCCAGATACGCAGTATTTT.